Listed below are T cell receptor beta chains from one sample, sequenced in a study of blood T cells in healthy people across ages. Via MiXCR, TCRdb re-called the 5' RACE reads, giving one row per CDR3 protein. Here the sample spans about 1.4 million distinct CDR3 sequences, roughly 64% being singletons. Material for sequencing was blood. These receptors were taken from a man between 18 and 35 years old in good health. CDR3s include the opening cysteine and the closing phenylalanine or tryptophan.

>TRBV6-2/TRBV6-3|TRBJ1-6
CASRVRGIISPLHF
>TRBV27|TRBJ1-6
CASSFQGGGYNSPLHF
>TRBV6-6|TRBJ2-7
CASSSHNAGTGVYEQYF
>TRBV27|TRBJ1-2
CASSPARWGGYTF
>TRBV2|TRBJ2-6
CASLEGALRDRAGANVLTF
>TRBV25-1|TRBJ2-7
CASSPTVWTGEVYEQYF
>TRBV10-3|TRBJ1-4
CAIGGPPDEKLFF
>TRBV20-1|TRBJ2-7
CRATSGDYEQYF
>TRBV7-2|TRBJ1-6
CACRLWSSYNSPLHF
>TRBV4-1|TRBJ2-3
CASSWTGATDTQYF
>TRBV29-1|TRBJ2-3
CSVRGVYTDTQYF
>TRBV5-6|TRBJ2-5
CASSKTGLETQYF
>TRBV5-1|TRBJ2-5
CASSLDGVGPETQYF
>TRBV6-6|TRBJ2-7
CASGMLLSRGITEQYF
>TRBV2|TRBJ2-6
CASSEDAGGANVLTF
>TRBV6-5|TRBJ2-5
CASSRKTWETQYF
>TRBV7-6|TRBJ2-3
CASSSLSQGAITDTQYF
>TRBV12-3/TRBV12-4|TRBJ1-5
CASSLNAPNQPQHF
>TRBV3-1|TRBJ2-3
CASSQVLTGGNTQYF